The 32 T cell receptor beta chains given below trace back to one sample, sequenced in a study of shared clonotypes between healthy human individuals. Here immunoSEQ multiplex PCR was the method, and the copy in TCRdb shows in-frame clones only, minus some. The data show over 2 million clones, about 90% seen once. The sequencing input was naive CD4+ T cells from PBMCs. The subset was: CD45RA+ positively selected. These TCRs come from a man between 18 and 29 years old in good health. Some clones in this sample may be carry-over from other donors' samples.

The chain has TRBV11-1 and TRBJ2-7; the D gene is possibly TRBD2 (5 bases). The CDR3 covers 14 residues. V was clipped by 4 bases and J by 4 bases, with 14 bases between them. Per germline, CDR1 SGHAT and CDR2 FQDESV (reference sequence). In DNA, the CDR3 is TGTGCCAGCAGCTCAGGATTGAGGGTATACGAGCAGTACTTC. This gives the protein CASSSGLRVYEQYF.

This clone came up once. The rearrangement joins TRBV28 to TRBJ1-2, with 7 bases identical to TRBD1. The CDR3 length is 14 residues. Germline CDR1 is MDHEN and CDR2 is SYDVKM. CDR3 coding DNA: TGTGCTACCCGGGACAGTCTGACCCAAGGTGGCTACACCTTC. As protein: CATRDSLTQGGYTF.

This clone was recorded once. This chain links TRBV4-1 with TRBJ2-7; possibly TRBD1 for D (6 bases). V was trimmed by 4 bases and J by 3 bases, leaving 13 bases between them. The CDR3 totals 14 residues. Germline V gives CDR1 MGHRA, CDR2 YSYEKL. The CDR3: CASSRQAPDYEQYF. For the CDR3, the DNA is TGCGCCAGCAGCCGACAGGCTCCGGACTACGAGCAGTACTTC.

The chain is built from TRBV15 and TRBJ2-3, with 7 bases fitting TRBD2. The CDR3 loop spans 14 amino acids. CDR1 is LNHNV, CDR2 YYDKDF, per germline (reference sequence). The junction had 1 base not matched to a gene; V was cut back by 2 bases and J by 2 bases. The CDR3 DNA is TGTGCCACCAGCAGACTAGCGGCCACAGATACGCAGTATTTT. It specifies CATSRLAATDTQYF.

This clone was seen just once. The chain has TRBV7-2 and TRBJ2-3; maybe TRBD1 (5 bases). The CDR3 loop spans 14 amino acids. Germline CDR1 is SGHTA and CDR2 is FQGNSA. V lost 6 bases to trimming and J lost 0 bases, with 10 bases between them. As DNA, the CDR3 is TGTGCCAGCAGTCGGCCAGGGAGCACAGATACGCAGTATTTT. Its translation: CASSRPGSTDTQYF.

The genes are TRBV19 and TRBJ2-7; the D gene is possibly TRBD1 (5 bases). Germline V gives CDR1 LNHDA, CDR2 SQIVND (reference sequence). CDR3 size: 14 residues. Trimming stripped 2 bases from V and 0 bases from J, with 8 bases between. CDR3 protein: CASSIRQSSYEQYF. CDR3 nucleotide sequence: TGTGCCAGTAGTATACGACAGAGCTCCTACGAGCAGTACTTC.

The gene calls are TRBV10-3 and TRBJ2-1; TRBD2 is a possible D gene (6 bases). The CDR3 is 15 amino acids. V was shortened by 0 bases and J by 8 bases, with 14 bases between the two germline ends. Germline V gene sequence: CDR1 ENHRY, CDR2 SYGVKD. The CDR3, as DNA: TGTGCCATCAGTGAGTCTCGAGGTAGCGGTTATGAGCAGTTCTTC. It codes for CAISESRGSGYEQFF.

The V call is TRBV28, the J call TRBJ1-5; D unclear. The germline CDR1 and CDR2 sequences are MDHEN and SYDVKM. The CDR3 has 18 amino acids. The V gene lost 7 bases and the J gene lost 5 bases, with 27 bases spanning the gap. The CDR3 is CASKELRTADVRYQPQHF. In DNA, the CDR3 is TGTGCCAGCAAAGAACTCAGGACGGCCGACGTCAGGTATCAGCCCCAGCATTTT.

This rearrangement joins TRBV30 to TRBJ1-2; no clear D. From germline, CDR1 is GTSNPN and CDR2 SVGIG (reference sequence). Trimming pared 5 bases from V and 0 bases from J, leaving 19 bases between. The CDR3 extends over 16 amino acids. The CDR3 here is CAWQPSRRLPNYGYTF. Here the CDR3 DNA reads TGTGCCTGGCAACCCTCGAGGCGGCTCCCTAACTATGGCTACACCTTC.

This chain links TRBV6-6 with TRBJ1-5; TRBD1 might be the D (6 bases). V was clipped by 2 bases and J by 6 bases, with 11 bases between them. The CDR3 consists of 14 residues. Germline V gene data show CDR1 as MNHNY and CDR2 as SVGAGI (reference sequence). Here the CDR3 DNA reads TGTGCCAGCAGTTACGGAACAGGGAGTCAGCCCCAGCATTTT. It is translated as CASSYGTGSQPQHF.

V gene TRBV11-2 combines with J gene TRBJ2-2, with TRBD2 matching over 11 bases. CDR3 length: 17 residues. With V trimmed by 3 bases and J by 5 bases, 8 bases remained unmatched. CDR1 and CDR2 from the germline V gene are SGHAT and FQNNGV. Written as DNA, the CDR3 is TGTGCCAGCAGCTTCTTCCGACTAGCGGGAAAAACCGGGGAGCTGTTTTTT. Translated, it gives CASSFFRLAGKTGELFF.

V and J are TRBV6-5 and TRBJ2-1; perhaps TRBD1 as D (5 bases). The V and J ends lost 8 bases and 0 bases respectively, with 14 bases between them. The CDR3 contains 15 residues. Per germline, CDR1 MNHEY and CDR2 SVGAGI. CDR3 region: CASQTTGSSYNEQFF. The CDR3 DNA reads TGTGCCAGCCAAACAACAGGAAGCTCCTACAATGAGCAGTTCTTC.

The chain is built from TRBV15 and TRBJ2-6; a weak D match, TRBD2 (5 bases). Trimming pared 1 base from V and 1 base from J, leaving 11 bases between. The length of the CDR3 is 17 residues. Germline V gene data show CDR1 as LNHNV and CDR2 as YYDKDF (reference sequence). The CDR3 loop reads CATSRGGGGSGANVLTF. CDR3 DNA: TGTGCCACCAGCAGAGGAGGTGGAGGATCTGGGGCCAACGTCCTGACTTTC.

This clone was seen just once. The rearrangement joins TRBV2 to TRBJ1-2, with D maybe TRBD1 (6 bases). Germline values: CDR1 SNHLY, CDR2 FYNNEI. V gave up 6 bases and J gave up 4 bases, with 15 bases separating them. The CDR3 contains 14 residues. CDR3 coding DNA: TGTGCCAGCAGCGCCGGGACACAGATCTATGGCTACACCTTC. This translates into CASSAGTQIYGYTF.

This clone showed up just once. The CDR3 reads CASSPRGTNTGELFF. CDR3 sequence (DNA): TGTGCCAGCAGCCCGAGGGGGACGAACACCGGGGAGCTGTTTTTT. J is TRBJ2-2 and V is TRBV5-4; TRBD1 might be the D (6 bases). This CDR3 comprises 15 residues. The germline V gene has CDR1 SGHNT and CDR2 YYREEE (reference sequence). V was trimmed by 4 bases and J by 0 bases, leaving 10 bases between them.

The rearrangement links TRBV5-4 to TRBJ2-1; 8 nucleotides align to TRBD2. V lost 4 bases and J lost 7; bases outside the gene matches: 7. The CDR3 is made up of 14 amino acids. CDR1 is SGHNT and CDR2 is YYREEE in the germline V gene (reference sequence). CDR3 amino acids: CASSQKREWNEQFF. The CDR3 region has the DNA TGTGCCAGCAGCCAGAAGCGGGAGTGGAATGAGCAGTTCTTC.

This chain's CDR3 is CASSLIQGSTDTQYF. CDR3 bases: TGTGCCAGCAGCTTAATACAGGGGTCCACAGATACGCAGTATTTT. The chain uses TRBV7-2 and TRBJ2-3; TRBD1 matches at 7 bases. Losses at the gene ends were 2 bases for V and 2 bases for J; bases not matched to a gene: 4. This CDR3 is built from 15 residues. The germline V gene has CDR1 SGHTA and CDR2 FQGNSA.

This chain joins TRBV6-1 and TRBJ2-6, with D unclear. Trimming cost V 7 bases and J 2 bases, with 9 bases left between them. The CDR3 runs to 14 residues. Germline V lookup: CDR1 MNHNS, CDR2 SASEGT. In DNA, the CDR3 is TGTGCCAGCATCTCAGTGGCTGGGGCCAACGTCCTGACTTTC. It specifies CASISVAGANVLTF.

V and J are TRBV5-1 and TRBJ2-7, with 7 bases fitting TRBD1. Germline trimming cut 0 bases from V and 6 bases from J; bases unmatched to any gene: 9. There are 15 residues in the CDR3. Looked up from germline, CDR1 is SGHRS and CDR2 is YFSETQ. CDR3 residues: CASSLGTQGQGEQYF. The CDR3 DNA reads TGCGCCAGCAGCTTGGGTACACAGGGGCAGGGCGAGCAGTACTTC. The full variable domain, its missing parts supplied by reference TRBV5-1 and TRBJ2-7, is KAGVTQTPRYLIKTRGQQVTLSCSPISGHRSVSWYQQTPGQGLQFLFEYFSETQRNKGNFPGRFSGRQFSNSRSEMNVSTLELGDSALYLCASSLGTQGQGEQYFGPGTRLTVT.

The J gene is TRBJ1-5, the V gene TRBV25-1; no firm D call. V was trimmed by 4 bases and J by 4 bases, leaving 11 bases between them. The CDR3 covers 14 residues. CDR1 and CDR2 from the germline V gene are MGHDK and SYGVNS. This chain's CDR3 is CASSVPGVNQPQHF. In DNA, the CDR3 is TGTGCCAGCAGTGTCCCGGGAGTAAATCAGCCCCAGCATTTT.

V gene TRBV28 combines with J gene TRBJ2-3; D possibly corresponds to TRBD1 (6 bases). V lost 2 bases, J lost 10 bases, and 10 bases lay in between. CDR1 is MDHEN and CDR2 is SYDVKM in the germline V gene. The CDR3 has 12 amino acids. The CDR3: CASSLQGFAQYF. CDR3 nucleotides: TGTGCCAGCAGTTTACAGGGGTTCGCGCAGTATTTT.

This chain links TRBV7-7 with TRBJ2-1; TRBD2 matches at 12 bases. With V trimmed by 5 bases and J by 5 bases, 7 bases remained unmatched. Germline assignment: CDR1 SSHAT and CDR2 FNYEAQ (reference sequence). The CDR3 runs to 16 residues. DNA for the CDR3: TGTGCCAGCAGCCGATGGACTAGCGGGGCTCACAATGAGCAGTTCTTC. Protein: CASSRWTSGAHNEQFF.

The CDR3 loop reads CASSLPGLAGVAGEQYF. CDR3 DNA: TGTGCCAGCAGCTTACCGGGACTAGCGGGAGTAGCTGGCGAGCAGTACTTC. The chain combines TRBV5-4 with TRBJ2-7, with 14 bases that match TRBD2. Germline CDR1 SGHNT, CDR2 YYREEE (reference sequence). The V segment lost 2 bases and the J segment 6 bases; nucleotides outside the gene matches: 10. The CDR3 is 17 residues long.

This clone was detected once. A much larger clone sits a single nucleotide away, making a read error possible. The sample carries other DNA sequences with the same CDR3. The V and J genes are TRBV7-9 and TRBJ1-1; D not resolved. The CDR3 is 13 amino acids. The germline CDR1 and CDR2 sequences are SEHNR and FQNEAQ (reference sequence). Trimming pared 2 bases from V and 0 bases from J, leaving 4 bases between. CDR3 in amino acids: CASSLSVNTEAFF. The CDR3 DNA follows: TGTGCCAGCAGCTTATCGGTGAACACTGAAGCTTTCTTT.

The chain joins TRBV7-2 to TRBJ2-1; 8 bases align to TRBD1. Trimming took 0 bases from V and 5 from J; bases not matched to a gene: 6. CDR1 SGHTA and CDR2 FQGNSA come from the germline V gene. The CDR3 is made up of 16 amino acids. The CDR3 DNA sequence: TGTGCCAGCAGCTTAGCGAAGTGGGACAGGAACAATGAGCAGTTCTTC. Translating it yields CASSLAKWDRNNEQFF.

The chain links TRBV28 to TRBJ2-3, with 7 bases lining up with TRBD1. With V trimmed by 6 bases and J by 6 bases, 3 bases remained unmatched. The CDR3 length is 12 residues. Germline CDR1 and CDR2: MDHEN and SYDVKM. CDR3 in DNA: TGTGCCAGCAGCTCACAGGGGGATACGCAGTATTTT. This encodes CASSSQGDTQYF.

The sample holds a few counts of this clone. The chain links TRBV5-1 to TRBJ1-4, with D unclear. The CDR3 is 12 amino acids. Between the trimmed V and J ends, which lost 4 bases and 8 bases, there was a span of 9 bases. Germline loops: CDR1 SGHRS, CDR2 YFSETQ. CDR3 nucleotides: TGCGCCAGCAGCCCCGACACGGAAAAACTGTTTTTT. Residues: CASSPDTEKLFF. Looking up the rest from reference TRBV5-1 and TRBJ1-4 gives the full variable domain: KAGVTQTPRYLIKTRGQQVTLSCSPISGHRSVSWYQQTPGQGLQFLFEYFSETQRNKGNFPGRFSGRQFSNSRSEMNVSTLELGDSALYLCASSPDTEKLFFGSGTQLSVL.

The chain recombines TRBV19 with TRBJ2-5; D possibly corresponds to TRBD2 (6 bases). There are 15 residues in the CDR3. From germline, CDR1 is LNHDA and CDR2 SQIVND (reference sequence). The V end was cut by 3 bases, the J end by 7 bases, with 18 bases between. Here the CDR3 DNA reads TGTGCCAGTAGTATCTGGCAACCGGAGGGGCTGACCCAGTACTTC. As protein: CASSIWQPEGLTQYF.

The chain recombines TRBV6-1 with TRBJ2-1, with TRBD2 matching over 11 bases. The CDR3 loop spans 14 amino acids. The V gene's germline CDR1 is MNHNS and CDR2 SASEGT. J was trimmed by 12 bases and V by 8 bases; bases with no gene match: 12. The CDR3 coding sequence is TGTGCCAGCGGGTTGGAACTAGCGGGAGCTGGGCAGTTCTTC. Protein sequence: CASGLELAGAGQFF.

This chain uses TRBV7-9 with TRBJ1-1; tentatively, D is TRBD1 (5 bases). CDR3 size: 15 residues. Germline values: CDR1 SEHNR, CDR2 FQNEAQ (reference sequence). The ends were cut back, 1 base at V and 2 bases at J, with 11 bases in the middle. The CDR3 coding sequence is TGTGCCAGCAGCTTAGATCGAAGGGACAACACTGAAGCTTTCTTT. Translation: CASSLDRRDNTEAFF.

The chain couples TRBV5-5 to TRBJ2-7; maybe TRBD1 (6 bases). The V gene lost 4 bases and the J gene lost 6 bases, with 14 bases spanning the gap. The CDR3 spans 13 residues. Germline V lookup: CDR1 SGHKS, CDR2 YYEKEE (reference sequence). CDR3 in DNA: TGTGCCAGCAGCCTGTACAGGGTCTCCGAGCAGTACTTC. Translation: CASSLYRVSEQYF.

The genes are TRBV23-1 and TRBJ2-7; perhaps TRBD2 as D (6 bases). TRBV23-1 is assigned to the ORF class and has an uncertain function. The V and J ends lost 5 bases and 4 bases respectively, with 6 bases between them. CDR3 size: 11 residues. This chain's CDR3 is CASSAGYEQYF. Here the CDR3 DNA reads TGCGCCAGCAGTGCGGGGTACGAGCAGTACTTC.